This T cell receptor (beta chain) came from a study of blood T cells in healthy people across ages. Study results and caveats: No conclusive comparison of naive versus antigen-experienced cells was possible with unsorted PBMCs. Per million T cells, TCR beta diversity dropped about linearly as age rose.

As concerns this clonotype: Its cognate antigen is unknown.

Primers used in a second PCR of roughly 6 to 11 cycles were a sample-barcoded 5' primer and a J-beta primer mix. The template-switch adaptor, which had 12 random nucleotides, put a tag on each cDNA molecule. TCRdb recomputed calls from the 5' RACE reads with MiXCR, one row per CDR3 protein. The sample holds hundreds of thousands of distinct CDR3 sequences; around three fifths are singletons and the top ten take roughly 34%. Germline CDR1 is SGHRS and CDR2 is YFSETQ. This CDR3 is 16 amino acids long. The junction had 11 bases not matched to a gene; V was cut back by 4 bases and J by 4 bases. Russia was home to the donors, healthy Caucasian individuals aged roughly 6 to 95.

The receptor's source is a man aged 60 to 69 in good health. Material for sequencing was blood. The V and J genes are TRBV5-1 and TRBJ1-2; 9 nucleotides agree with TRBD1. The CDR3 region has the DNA TGCGCCAGCAGCCGAGCTGGACAGGGGAGGAGCTATGGCTACACCTTC. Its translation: CASSRAGQGRSYGYTF.